The 26 T cell receptor beta chains given below trace back to one sample, sequenced in a study of T cell responses to AZD1222 COVID-19 vaccine. Profiling relied on immunoSEQ multiplex PCR, and the TCRdb table lists in-frame clones only, not all of them. This sample has 100,000 or so clones; approximately 90% occur once, and the top ten carry 2.5% to 4%. Sequenced here: peripheral blood, sampled on day 0 of AZD1222 vaccination. The receptors derive from an adult in good health.

V and J are TRBV4-3 and TRBJ1-1; D gene unclear. CDR3 length equals 14 residues. Trimming cost V 0 bases and J 0 bases, with 5 bases left between them. The germline V gene encodes CDR1 LGHNA and CDR2 YSLEER. The chain's CDR3 is CASSQDRVNTEAFF. The CDR3 region has the DNA TGCGCCAGCAGCCAAGATAGAGTGAACACTGAAGCTTTCTTT.

The chain recombines TRBV18 with TRBJ2-5, with a weak D call TRBD1 (5 bases). This CDR3 contains 14 residues. Germline lookup yields CDR1 KGHSH and CDR2 LQKENI. V lost 3 bases and J lost 2, with 10 bases in between. This chain's CDR3 is CASSPEPGQETQYF. The CDR3 DNA is TGTGCCAGCTCACCCGAGCCAGGGCAAGAGACCCAGTACTTC.

The chain is built from TRBV28 and TRBJ2-7; D is unresolved. The CDR3 consists of 12 residues. CDR1 and CDR2 from the germline V gene are MDHEN and SYDVKM. V shed 4 bases and J shed 0 bases, with 4 bases lying between them. The CDR3 is CASSSSSYEQYF. For the CDR3, the DNA is TGTGCCAGCAGTTCGTCCTCCTACGAGCAGTACTTC.

The rearrangement joins TRBV3-1 (or the pseudogene TRBV3-2) to TRBJ2-2; D unresolved. The V end was cut by 4 bases, the J end by 5 bases, with 5 bases between. The CDR3 extends over 12 amino acids. Germline V gives CDR1 LGHDT, CDR2 YNNKEL (reference sequence). The DNA of the CDR3 is TGTGCCAGCAGCCGAGAAACCGGGGAGCTGTTTTTT. Translated, it gives CASSRETGELFF.

J is TRBJ2-4 and V is TRBV21-1; TRBD2 reflects the table's D call only, with no check against the DNA. TRBV21-1 has pseudogene status. The CDR3 extends over 20 amino acids. The DNA of the CDR3 is TGTGCCAGCAGCACTAAACAACAGCTAGCGGGGGGTCCAGCCAAAAACATTCAGTACTTC. Residues: CASSTKQQLAGGPAKNIQYF.

The rearrangement links TRBV5-1 to TRBJ1-4; D remains unclear. V dropped 2 bases and J dropped 0 bases, with 11 bases sitting between them. Germline CDR1 and CDR2: SGHRS and YFSETQ. The CDR3 runs to 16 residues. The CDR3 sequence is CASSFGGYATNEKLFF. For the CDR3, the DNA is TGCGCCAGCAGCTTTGGAGGGTATGCAACTAATGAAAAACTGTTTTTT.

V gene TRBV19 combines with J gene TRBJ1-1; 7 bases map to TRBD1. This CDR3 is 14 amino acids long. The V gene end was trimmed by 6 bases and the J gene end by 1 base; junction bases not matched to a gene: 5. CDR1 is LNHDA and CDR2 is SQIVND in the germline V gene (reference sequence). The CDR3: CASRPTGKNTEAFF. DNA of the CDR3: TGTGCCAGTAGACCGACAGGGAAGAACACTGAAGCTTTCTTT.

DNA for the CDR3: TGTGCCAGCAGTTACGGTCAAAAGGGTTACGAGCAGTACTTC. Translation: CASSYGQKGYEQYF. The rearrangement joins TRBV6-6 to TRBJ2-7; D is unresolved. The CDR3 length is 14 residues. V was clipped by 2 bases and J by 4 bases, with 12 bases between them. Germline lookup yields CDR1 MNHNY and CDR2 SVGAGI (reference sequence).

The V call is TRBV7-2, the J call TRBJ1-5; TRBD1 might be the D (5 bases). Germline V lookup: CDR1 SGHTA, CDR2 FQGNSA. The ends were cut back, 5 bases at V and 12 bases at J, with 26 bases in the middle. The CDR3 is 16 residues long. CDR3 amino acids: CASSLAGTESRFGQHF. CDR3 DNA sequence: TGTGCCAGCAGCCTCGCCGGGACCGAAAGTAGGTTTGGCCAGCATTTT. Supplemented by reference TRBV7-2 and TRBJ1-5, the full variable domain reads GAGVSQSPSNKVTEKGKDVELRCDPISGHTALYWYRQSLGQGLEFLIYFQGNSAPDKSGLPSDRFSAERTGGSVSTLTIQRTQQEDSAVYLCASSLAGTESRFGQHFGDGTRLSIL.

The chain is built from TRBV7-2 and TRBJ1-4, with D tentatively TRBD1 (5 bases). The CDR3 covers 15 residues. The V and J ends lost 3 bases and 7 bases respectively, with 15 bases between them. Germline V lookup: CDR1 SGHTA, CDR2 FQGNSA. The DNA of the CDR3 is TGTGCCAGCAGCTTTATCCCGGGGGGTGGTGAAAAACTGTTTTTT. Its translation is CASSFIPGGGEKLFF.

The chain couples TRBV5-4 to TRBJ2-7; D is unclear. Looked up from germline, CDR1 is SGHNT and CDR2 is YYREEE (reference sequence). Trimming cost V 3 bases and J 6 bases, with 10 bases left between them. There are 12 residues in the CDR3. CDR3 in amino acids: CASSYQSPEQYF. As DNA, the CDR3 is TGTGCCAGCAGCTATCAGTCGCCCGAGCAGTACTTC.

The rearrangement joins TRBV6-1 to TRBJ1-1; D not certain. The CDR3 loop spans 15 amino acids. The V gene lost 1 base and the J gene lost 1 base, with 10 bases spanning the gap. Germline values: CDR1 MNHNS, CDR2 SASEGT. This CDR3 reads CASSEVVPGNTEAFF. CDR3 nucleotides: TGTGCCAGCAGTGAAGTGGTCCCGGGGAACACTGAAGCTTTCTTT.

CDR3 nucleotides: TGTGCCAGTAGTAGGGTGACTAGCGGGGGGGCCGGGGAGCTGTTTTTT. Protein product: CASSRVTSGGAGELFF. This chain joins TRBV19 and TRBJ2-2, with 14 bases aligning to TRBD2. The J segment lost 6 bases and the V segment lost 4 bases, leaving 4 bases of the junction unmatched. The CDR3 has 16 amino acids. Germline assignment: CDR1 LNHDA and CDR2 SQIVND (reference sequence).

The V gene is TRBV18, the J gene TRBJ1-4; 8 bases line up with TRBD1. The V gene end was trimmed by 0 bases and the J gene end by 8 bases; junction bases not matched to a gene: 5. CDR1 KGHSH and CDR2 LQKENI come from the germline V gene. The CDR3 covers 15 residues. This CDR3 reads CASSPPNRGVEKLFF. DNA for the CDR3: TGTGCCAGCTCACCACCAAACAGGGGGGTCGAAAAACTGTTTTTT.

The V and J genes are TRBV6-6 and TRBJ2-4, with D possibly being TRBD2 (5 bases). CDR1 is MNHNY, CDR2 SVGAGI, per germline (reference sequence). The CDR3 has 15 amino acids. V was pared by 2 bases and J by 1 base, with 9 bases between. The chain's CDR3 is CASSYPDLAKNIQYF. The CDR3 DNA is TGTGCCAGCAGTTACCCGGACTTGGCCAAAAACATTCAGTACTTC.

The chain recombines TRBV18 with TRBJ1-5; TRBD1 is a possible D gene (5 bases). CDR1 and CDR2 from the germline V gene are KGHSH and LQKENI. Trimming removed 4 bases at V and 6 bases at J, with 10 bases between. The CDR3 loop spans 13 amino acids. In DNA form, the CDR3 reads TGTGCCAGCTCACTCGGGGCGGCTCAGCCCCAGCATTTT. Its protein product is CASSLGAAQPQHF.

The chain links TRBV7-2 to TRBJ1-5, with D perhaps matching TRBD1 (6 bases). Germline CDR1 SGHTA, CDR2 FQGNSA. CDR3 size: 16 residues. V was pared by 0 bases and J by 2 bases, with 11 bases between. CDR3 amino acids: CASSLAVAGGNQPQHF. The DNA for the CDR3 is TGTGCCAGCAGCTTAGCGGTAGCAGGGGGCAATCAGCCCCAGCATTTT.

The gene calls are TRBV5-1 and TRBJ2-1; the match to TRBD2 covers 9 bases. The V and J ends lost 4 bases and 5 bases, in that order; junction bases with no gene match: 7. The CDR3 has 15 amino acids. Looked up from germline, CDR1 is SGHRS and CDR2 is YFSETQ. CDR3 protein: CASSQLAGSHNEQFF. The DNA for the CDR3 is TGCGCCAGCAGCCAGCTAGCGGGGTCCCACAATGAGCAGTTCTTC.

The chain has TRBV5-5 and TRBJ1-2; D unclear. CDR1 and CDR2 from the germline V gene are SGHKS and YYEKEE (reference sequence). The CDR3 consists of 14 residues. Trimming left V 0 bases short and J 0 bases short, with 6 bases between. CDR3 nucleotide sequence: TGTGCCAGCAGCTTGGGTACATCTAACTATGGCTACACCTTC. As protein: CASSLGTSNYGYTF. The full variable domain, its missing parts supplied by reference TRBV5-5 and TRBJ1-2, is DAGVTQSPTHLIKTRGQQVTLRCSPISGHKSVSWYQQVLGQGPQFIFQYYEKEERGRGNFPDRFSARQFPNYSSELNVNALLLGDSALYLCASSLGTSNYGYTFGSGTRLTVV.

The gene calls are TRBV21-1 and TRBJ1-5; whether TRBD1, the table's D call, matches the DNA was not checked. TRBV21-1 is a listed pseudogene. This CDR3 is 15 amino acids long. The CDR3 coding sequence is TGTGCCAGCAGCGACGAAAAGGGGAGCAATCAGCCCCAGCATTTT. Its protein product is CASSDEKGSNQPQHF.

This chain connects TRBV7-9 to TRBJ2-3; TRBD1 might be the D (5 bases). Trimming stripped 4 bases from V and 3 bases from J, with 8 bases between. The length of the CDR3 is 13 residues. Germline assignment: CDR1 SEHNR and CDR2 FQNEAQ (reference sequence). The CDR3 here is CASSWTRTDTQYF. DNA for the CDR3: TGTGCCAGCAGCTGGACACGGACAGATACGCAGTATTTT.

As DNA, the CDR3 is TGTGCCAGCTCAACCCAGGGAAGCAATCAGCCCCAGCATTTT. It translates to CASSTQGSNQPQHF. This chain connects TRBV18 to TRBJ1-5, with D tentatively TRBD1 (5 bases). The V gene's germline CDR1 is KGHSH and CDR2 LQKENI. V lost 5 bases to trimming and J lost 1 base, with 9 bases between them. This CDR3 contains 14 residues.

This chain uses TRBV9 with TRBJ1-2, with D hard to call. Germline values: CDR1 SGDLS, CDR2 YYNGEE. V was trimmed by 2 bases and J by 8 bases, leaving 13 bases between them. This CDR3 has 13 amino acids. The chain's CDR3 is CASSVSANRGYTF. CDR3 coding DNA: TGTGCCAGCAGCGTCTCCGCAAATCGGGGCTACACCTTC.

The genes are TRBV6-2 or TRBV6-3 and TRBJ1-1; TRBD1 is a possible D gene (5 bases). Trimming removed 5 bases from V and 3 bases from J, with 13 bases in between. The CDR3 loop spans 14 amino acids. The V gene's germline CDR1 is MNHEY and CDR2 SVGEGT. The CDR3 spells CASSHLVGDTEAFF. The CDR3 nucleotides are TGTGCCAGCAGTCACCTCGTGGGGGACACTGAAGCTTTCTTT.

The gene calls are TRBV6-2 or TRBV6-3 and TRBJ1-5; D remains unclear. Germline-derived CDR1 and CDR2 are MNHEY and SVGEGT. Trimming left V 6 bases short and J 3 bases short, with 12 bases between. The CDR3 loop spans 14 amino acids. CDR3 bases: TGTGCCAGCAGCTCAGTGATGGACAATCAGCCCCAGCATTTT. Translated, it gives CASSSVMDNQPQHF.

This clone was observed once. V is TRBV6-2 or TRBV6-3 and J is TRBJ1-5, with D perhaps TRBD1 (5 bases). The germline gives CDR1 MNHEY, CDR2 SVGEGT. V lost 2 bases, J lost 7 bases, and 21 bases lay in between. The CDR3 runs 17 residues. The CDR3, as DNA: TGTGCCAGCAGTTACACCCGCCGGGACCTAAGGGACCAGCCCCAGCATTTT. This encodes CASSYTRRDLRDQPQHF.